A single sample gave rise to the 3 T cell receptor beta chains below, sequenced in a study of vaccination and CD4 T cells after COVID-19. At the Johns Hopkins FTIC core, DNA taken from cultured CD4+ T cells was sequenced by way of the Oncomine TCR Beta short-read assay. One entry per CDR3 protein results from TCRdb running MiXCR on the PCR reads. The sample records about 11,000 distinct CDR3 sequences, more than 25% being singletons. The treatment here: approximately 9-day PBMC culture with coronavirus spike peptide pools or control peptides (ViraFEST assay). The antigens these receptors bind are not known. Material for sequencing was cultured CD4+ T cells from blood. The receptors come from a human donor with COVID-19.

The genes are TRBV19 and TRBJ1-4; 10 nucleotides agree with TRBD1. CDR1 and CDR2 (germline): LNHDA, SQIVND (reference sequence). The CDR3 contains 17 residues. J gave up 1 base and V 5 bases, and 7 bases lay outside the gene matches. This chain's CDR3 is CASSLRQGARTNEKLFF. In DNA form, the CDR3 reads TGTGCCAGTAGTCTGCGACAGGGGGCGAGAACTAATGAAAAACTGTTTTTT.

The chain has TRBV19 and TRBJ1-1, with D possibly TRBD1 on 6 matching bases. V was pared by 5 bases and J by 4 bases, with 20 bases between. This CDR3 is 16 amino acids long. In germline, CDR1 is LNHDA, CDR2 SQIVND (reference sequence). CDR3 bases: TGTGCCAGTAGTCCTCCCCGGGGGGCGAAAGGCACTGAAGCTTTCTTT. Encoded protein: CASSPPRGAKGTEAFF.

The V call is TRBV19, the J call TRBJ2-5; 11 bases are a match to TRBD1. The germline V gene encodes CDR1 LNHDA and CDR2 SQIVND (reference sequence). The CDR3 consists of 15 residues. After removal of 2 bases from V and 4 bases from J, the junction contained 3 bases not matched to a gene. CDR3 DNA sequence: TGTGCCAGTAGTATACAGGGACAGGGGGGAGAGACCCAGTACTTC. It codes for CASSIQGQGGETQYF. Full variable domain (rest looked up from reference TRBV19 and TRBJ2-5): DGGITQSPKYLFRKEGQNVTLSCEQNLNHDAMYWYRQDPGQGLRLIYYSQIVNDFQKGDIAEGYSVSREKKESFPLTVTSAQKNPTAFYLCASSIQGQGGETQYFGPGTRLLVL.